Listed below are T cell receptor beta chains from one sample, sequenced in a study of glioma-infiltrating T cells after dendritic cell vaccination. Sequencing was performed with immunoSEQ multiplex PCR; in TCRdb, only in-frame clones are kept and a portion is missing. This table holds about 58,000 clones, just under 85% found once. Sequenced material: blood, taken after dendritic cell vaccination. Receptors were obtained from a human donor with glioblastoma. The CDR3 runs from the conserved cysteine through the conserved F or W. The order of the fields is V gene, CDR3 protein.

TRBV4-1	CASSHRQGVGETQYF
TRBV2	CASSARDRANEQFF
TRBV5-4	CASSFFPRGPDTQYF
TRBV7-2	CASSQGVVPETQYF
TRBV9	CASSRLAGGGVTQYF
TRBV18	CASSPGTGPNQPQHF
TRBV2	CASSRSRTGLNTEAFF
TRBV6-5	CASRVAGSTDTQYF
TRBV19	CASSNYLLGRAFAKNIQYF
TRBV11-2	CASSLFQTNYGYTF
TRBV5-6	CASSTATGTVSPEAFF
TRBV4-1	CASRQGFGNTIYF
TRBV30	CAWSPGSSNQPQHF
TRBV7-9	CASSPPDRPSYEQYF
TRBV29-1	CSGGVGDSGGTNEQFF
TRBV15	CATSRPVSGGSGSYNEQFF
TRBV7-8	CASSLVRGKVNYGYTF
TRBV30	CAWSVRDRVISPLHF
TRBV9	CASSVAGGDGGNTIYF
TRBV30	CAWSNVAGGSGTQYF
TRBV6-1	CASSDYSEQYF
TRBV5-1	CASSIRDRQAYNEQFF
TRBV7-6	CASSRITASSEAFF
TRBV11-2	CASSLNRLASQFF
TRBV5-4	CASSGGRSPNTGELFF
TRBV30	CAWSASTGDYNEQYF
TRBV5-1	CASSAQPENEQFF
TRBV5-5	CASRGALSYDTQYF
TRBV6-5	CASSEIGAPFF
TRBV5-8	CASSRGTSAKETQYF
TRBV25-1	CASSKRTGGTVGTEAFF
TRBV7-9	CASSLEGPGTREQYF
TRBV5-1	CASSLALRDRGILNTEAFF
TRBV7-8	CASSPYRGRTGELFF
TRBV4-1	CASSQDTGQIYNEQFF
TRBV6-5	CASRPAGNTIYF
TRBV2	CASRGAGVPYEQYF
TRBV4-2	CASSLNAGEELNQPQHF
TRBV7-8	CASSSQRTGFRTEAFF
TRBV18	CASSDDRVGTGELFF
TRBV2	CASSVWQEANYGYTF